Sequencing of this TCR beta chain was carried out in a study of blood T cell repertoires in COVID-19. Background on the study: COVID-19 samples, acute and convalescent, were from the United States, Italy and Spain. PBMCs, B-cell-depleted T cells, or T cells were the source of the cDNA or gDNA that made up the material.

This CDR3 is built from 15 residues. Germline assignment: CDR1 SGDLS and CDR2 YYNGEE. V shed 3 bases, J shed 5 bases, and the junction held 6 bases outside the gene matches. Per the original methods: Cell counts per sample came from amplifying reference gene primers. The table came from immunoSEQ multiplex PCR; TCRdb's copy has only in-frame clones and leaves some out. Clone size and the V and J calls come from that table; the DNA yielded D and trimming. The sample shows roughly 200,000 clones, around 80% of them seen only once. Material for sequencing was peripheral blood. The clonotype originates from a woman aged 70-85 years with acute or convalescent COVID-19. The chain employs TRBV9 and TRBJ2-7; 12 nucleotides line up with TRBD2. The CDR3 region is CASSATSGRFNEQYF. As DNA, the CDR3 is TGTGCCAGCAGCGCGACTAGCGGGAGATTCAACGAGCAGTACTTC. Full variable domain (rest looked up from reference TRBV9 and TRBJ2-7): DSGVTQTPKHLITATGQRVTLRCSPRSGDLSVYWYQQSLDQGLQFLIQYYNGEERAKGNILERFSAQQFPDLHSELNLSSLELGDSALYFCASSATSGRFNEQYFGPGTRLTVT.